These 2 T cell receptor beta chains originate from one sample sequenced in a study of response to subunit inactivated influenza vaccine. Using its own MiXCR run on the RT-PCR reads, TCRdb lists one record per CDR3 protein. The sample lists about 570,000 distinct CDR3 sequences, approximately 12% occurring once. The sequences come from PBMCs from blood, collected on the day of vaccination. Receptors originate from a man in his fifties or sixties who received an inactivated influenza vaccine.

This clonotype turned up a few times. This chain connects TRBV6-2 or TRBV6-3 to TRBJ2-1; no clear D gene. This CDR3 region has 14 residues. The germline V and J ends were trimmed by 5 bases and 0 bases, with 8 bases remaining between them. Germline CDR1 reads MNHEY; CDR2 reads SVGEGT. The CDR3 DNA reads TGTGCCAGCAGTAGAGTGAGCTCCTACAATGAGCAGTTCTTC. Protein sequence: CASSRVSSYNEQFF.

This clonotype appeared a few times. The chain is built from TRBV5-1 and TRBJ2-5; TRBD2 aligns across 7 bases. Germline V CDR1 and CDR2: SGHRS, YFSETQ. CDR3 length equals 16 residues. The trim removed 3 bases at V and 2 bases at J, leaving 10 bases unmatched. CDR3 protein: CASSSGGGTRQETQYF. The CDR3 DNA reads as TGCGCCAGCAGCTCGGGGGGAGGGACGCGGCAAGAGACCCAGTACTTC.